These 7 T cell receptor beta chains share one sample of origin, sequenced in a study of T cell changes during pregnancy in multiple sclerosis. Method: immunoSEQ multiplex PCR; TCRdb's copy keeps in-frame clones and lacks some. The table has about 69,000 clones, 91% seen once. Sequencing was performed on CD4+ T cells from peripheral blood mononuclear cells, taken in the third trimester of pregnancy. Receptors were obtained from a female donor in good health, enrolled as a control in a pregnancy study.

This clone was counted a few times. The genes are TRBV4-2 and TRBJ1-6; D perhaps matches TRBD1 (6 bases). Between the trimmed V and J ends, which lost 2 bases and 7 bases, there was a span of 12 bases. The CDR3 covers 15 residues. Germline V gene lookup returns CDR1 LGHNA and CDR2 YNFKEQ. CDR3 nucleotides: TGTGCCAGCAGCCAAATAAGTACAGGGAATTCACCCCTCCACTTT. Translated, it gives CASSQISTGNSPLHF.

The V call is TRBV11-2, the J call TRBJ2-7; TRBD2 matches at 8 bases. The CDR3 extends over 15 amino acids. J gave up 2 bases and V 5 bases, and 8 bases lay outside the gene matches. Per germline, CDR1 SGHAT and CDR2 FQNNGV. CDR3 DNA: TGTGCCAGCAGCCAAATAGCGGGGCGGCCCTACGAGCAGTACTTC. It encodes CASSQIAGRPYEQYF.

This chain links TRBV7-2 with TRBJ2-7; D is unclear. The CDR3 runs to 15 residues. Germline V gives CDR1 SGHTA, CDR2 FQGNSA. Deletions cut 3 bases from V and 3 bases from J, with 15 bases between. CDR3 coding DNA: TGTGCCAGCAGCTTTCGTGAATACTTCCTCTACGAGCAGTACTTC. Translated: CASSFREYFLYEQYF.

The V and J genes are TRBV6-1 and TRBJ1-2, with 7 positions matching TRBD1. The CDR3 has 14 amino acids. Germline lookup yields CDR1 MNHNS and CDR2 SASEGT. The J segment lost 2 bases and the V segment lost 8 bases, leaving 8 bases of the junction unmatched. The CDR3 region is CASLRAGGNYGYTF. The CDR3 DNA sequence: TGTGCCAGCCTGAGGGCAGGGGGAAACTATGGCTACACCTTC.

The chain carries TRBV7-3 and TRBJ2-7, with D possibly TRBD1 on 5 matching bases. V was shortened by 0 bases and J by 3 bases, with 9 bases between the two germline ends. Per the germline V gene, CDR1 is SGHTA and CDR2 is FQGTGA. The CDR3 contains 14 residues. The CDR3 nucleotides are TGTGCCAGCAGCTTAACTGGACAAAGCTACGAGCAGTACTTC. Residues: CASSLTGQSYEQYF.

The chain is built from TRBV7-3 and TRBJ2-3; D remains ambiguous. Germline CDR1 SGHTA, CDR2 FQGTGA. Trimming shortened V by 5 bases and J by 0 bases, and 15 bases separated the two germline ends. CDR3 length: 16 amino acids. The DNA for the CDR3 is TGTGCCAGCAGCCTCCAGCCGGAAGCGAGCACAGATACGCAGTATTTT. This gives the protein CASSLQPEASTDTQYF. Full variable domain (rest looked up from reference TRBV7-3 and TRBJ2-3): GAGVSQTPSNKVTEKGKYVELRCDPISGHTALYWYRQSLGQGPEFLIYFQGTGAADDSGLPNDRFFAVRPEGSVSTLKIQRTERGDSAVYLCASSLQPEASTDTQYFGPGTRLTVL.

The chain has TRBV5-4 and TRBJ2-7; TRBD2 is a possible D gene (7 bases). CDR1 is SGHNT and CDR2 is YYREEE in the germline V gene (reference sequence). The CDR3 is 14 residues long. Trimming removed 6 bases at V and 3 bases at J, with 16 bases between. CDR3 DNA: TGTGCCAGCACCCCGGGGGGCGTAATCTACGAGCAGTACTTC. Amino acids: CASTPGGVIYEQYF.